This section outlines one T cell receptor beta chain sequence together with its context. These data come from a study of CD8+ T cells in alopecia areata. Treatment indicated: oral pan-JAK inhibitor, 5-10 mg twice daily. Peripheral blood and lesional scalp punch biopsies were taken from alopecia areata patients. Sequencing templates came from extracted RNA that was reverse transcribed into cDNA. Generated by immunoSEQ multiplex PCR, the TCRdb table keeps only in-frame clones and is missing some. The table lists approximately 200,000 clones, 50% to 60% of them singletons, with about 0.69% in the top ten. The CDR3 runs to 14 residues. Germline V lookup: CDR1 LNHNV, CDR2 YYDKDF (reference sequence). V dropped 3 bases and J dropped 9 bases, with 18 bases sitting between them.

This specimen consisted of CD4+ T cells sorted from blood, obtained at week 4, from a patient treated with tofacitinib. This sequence joins TRBV15 and TRBJ2-7, with D maybe TRBD1 (6 bases). This clonotype originated in a human donor with alopecia areata. CDR3 sequence (DNA): TGTGCCACCAGCAGGGACAGACAGACCGGGACGCAGTACTTC. As protein: CATSRDRQTGTQYF.